The text below deals with one T cell receptor (beta chain). The clone's antigen remains unknown. Base qualities are not provided; no much larger clone lies one nucleotide away. The trial excluded patients who had a history of autoimmune disease or who were on systemic immunosuppression. Peripheral blood for TCR sequencing was collected from all dose cohorts at baseline, on cycle 4 day 1, and on cycle 7 day 1. Samples came from an open-label, multicenter, first-in-human phase I dose-escalation trial of ivuxolimab. The trial enrolled adults with locally advanced or metastatic head and neck squamous cell, hepatocellular, melanoma or renal cell carcinoma. CD4+ and CD8+ T cells were sorted separately from peripheral blood before TCR sequencing. This sample is part of a study of OX40 agonist ivuxolimab in advanced cancers. A note on the overall study: Ivuxolimab was an agonistic, fully human IgG2 monoclonal antibody directed against OX40 (CD134), a costimulatory receptor. In the dose-escalation cohort, roughly 80% of patients were male, and the mean age was about 55 years, with a range of about 23 to 85. The paper describes the monotherapy dose-escalation part (N of about 55 patients) of the phase I trial of ivuxolimab. Prior anti-PD-1, anti-PD-L1 or anti-CTLA-4 therapy was permitted, and 40% of dose-escalation patients had received checkpoint inhibitors. Intravenous ivuxolimab was administered to patients every 2 weeks at six dose levels: 0.01, 0.1, 0.3, 1.5, 3 and 10 mg/kg. Peripheral TCRbeta sequencing was intended to test whether TCR sequence diversity was altered and clonal T-cell expansion was caused by ivuxolimab. Three dose-escalation patients achieved partial responses, one with hepatocellular carcinoma and two with cutaneous melanoma. Of the 50 to 55 dose-escalation patients, hepatocellular carcinoma was present in approximately 20, melanoma in roughly 15, renal cell carcinoma in 9 and head and neck cancer in 9.

Here V drops 5 bases and J drops 4 bases, and the junction holds 6 bases not matched to any gene. CDR1 and CDR2 (SGHTA, FQGNSA) derive from the germline V gene. The CDR3 has 14 amino acids, counting the end cysteine and phenylalanine. Only the CDR3 DNA is retained, 42 bases long and in frame from the first base. Broad study findings and their caveats: Low levels of normalized T-cell clonal expansion were also seen in some patients who did not respond. Clonal expansion of both CD4+ and CD8+ blood T cells was observed from baseline to week 6 at doses 0.1 to 3.0 mg/kg. After ivuxolimab, more expanded clones were found on average in CD8+ T cells than in CD4+ T cells. Antigen specificity was not determined for the clonally expanded peripheral T cells. Partial responders in the 0.1-3.0 mg/kg groups had among the lowest normalized peripheral clonal expansion, especially among CD8+ T cells.

Genomic DNA was isolated from the sorted cells so that the TCRbeta CDR3 region could be sequenced. TCRbeta CDR3 regions were sequenced using the immunoSEQ Assay. The immuneACCESS repertoire file appears here via TCRdb, limited to in-frame rearrangements. These files lack a portion of the clones; in checked studies, under half of the deficit traces to unresolved V genes, and the cause of the others is not known. In this sample the table shows about 82,000 clones, roughly 83% of which occur a single time. The ten largest clones capture over 0.7% of the sample. The chain is encoded by TRBV7-2 joined to TRBJ2-3; 7 central bases correspond to TRBD2. The sample was CD4+ or CD8+ T cells sorted from blood, taken in a trial of the OX40 agonist ivuxolimab. The clonotype was recovered from an adult with an advanced solid tumor such as melanoma, head and neck, liver or kidney cancer. The CDR3 reads as follows: CASSQTSSSDTQYF. In nucleotide form, the sequence is TGTGCCAGCAGCCAGACTAGCTCGTCAGATACGCAGTATTTT.